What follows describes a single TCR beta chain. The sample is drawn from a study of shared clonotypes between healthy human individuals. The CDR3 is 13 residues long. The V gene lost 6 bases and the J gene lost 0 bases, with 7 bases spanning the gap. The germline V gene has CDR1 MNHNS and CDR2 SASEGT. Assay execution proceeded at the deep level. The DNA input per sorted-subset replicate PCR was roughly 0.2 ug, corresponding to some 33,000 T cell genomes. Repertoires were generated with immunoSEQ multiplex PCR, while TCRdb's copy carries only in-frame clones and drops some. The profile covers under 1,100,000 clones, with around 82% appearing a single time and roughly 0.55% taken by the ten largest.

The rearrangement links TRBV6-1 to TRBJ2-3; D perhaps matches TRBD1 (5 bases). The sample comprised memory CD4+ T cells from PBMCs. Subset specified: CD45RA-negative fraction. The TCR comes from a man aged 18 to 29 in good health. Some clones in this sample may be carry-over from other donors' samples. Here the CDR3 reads CASRQGSTDTQYF. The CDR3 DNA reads TGTGCCAGCAGGCAGGGAAGCACAGATACGCAGTATTTT.